The 10 T cell receptor beta chains listed next were all sequenced from one sample in a study of blood T cells in healthy people across ages. Through a sample-barcoded 5' primer and a J-beta primer mix, a second PCR was run for roughly 7 to 12 cycles. TCRdb itself ran the 5' RACE reads through MiXCR, one entry per CDR3 protein. Here the sample spans almost 550,000 distinct CDR3 sequences, 20% to 30% being singletons. These data were also filed under a second study, of T cells of mothers and their children.

Sequencing input: blood. These receptors were taken from a boy between 5 and 17 years old in good health.

Here the CDR3 reads CSVPSQGRDGYTF. In DNA, the CDR3 is TGCAGCGTGCCATCACAGGGGCGAGATGGCTACACCTTC. The rearrangement joins TRBV29-1 to TRBJ1-2; 7 bases line up with TRBD1. Looked up from germline, CDR1 is SQVTM and CDR2 is ANQGSEA. With V trimmed by 6 bases and J by 6 bases, 10 bases remained unmatched. CDR3 length equals 13 residues. Looking up the rest from reference TRBV29-1 and TRBJ1-2 gives the full variable domain: SAVISQKPSRDICQRGTSLTIQCQVDSQVTMMFWYRQQPGQSLTLIATANQGSEATYESGFVIDKFPISRPNLTFSTLTVSNMSPEDSSIYLCSVPSQGRDGYTFGSGTRLTVV.

This clonotype was seen repeatedly, ten times or more. The chain carries TRBV7-9 and TRBJ2-7, with TRBD2 matching over 10 bases. The CDR3 covers 14 residues. The V gene's germline CDR1 is SEHNR and CDR2 FQNEAQ (reference sequence). V trimming: 3 bases; J trimming: 3 bases; junction bases outside the gene matches: 2. The chain's CDR3 is CASSFRTSGYEQYF. CDR3 nucleotides: TGTGCCAGCAGCTTCCGGACTAGCGGCTACGAGCAGTACTTC.

This clonotype has only a few counts. V is TRBV20-1 and J is TRBJ2-5; TRBD2 is a possible D gene (6 bases). CDR1 is DFQATT, CDR2 SNEGSKA, per germline (reference sequence). Trimming cost V 0 bases and J 11 bases, with 22 bases left between them. The CDR3 consists of 15 residues. The CDR3 DNA reads as TGCAGTGCTAGAGATTGGGGGGTGATCGCCGGGGAGCAGTACTTC. This encodes CSARDWGVIAGEQYF.

This clonotype has more than one count but fewer than ten. The rearrangement joins TRBV6-6 to TRBJ2-3; TRBD2 matches 8 bases. V trimming: 8 bases; J trimming: 2 bases; junction bases outside the gene matches: 9. Germline-derived CDR1 and CDR2 are MNHNY and SVGAGI (reference sequence). This CDR3 has 15 amino acids. The CDR3: CASDRREGPTDTQYF. CDR3 sequence (DNA): TGTGCCAGCGATCGACGGGAGGGCCCCACAGATACGCAGTATTTT.

This clonotype was found a few times. This chain connects TRBV20-1 to TRBJ2-3; 11 bases agree with TRBD2. Per germline, CDR1 DFQATT and CDR2 SNEGSKA (reference sequence). V shed 5 bases and J 0 bases; nucleotides not matched to a gene: 4. This CDR3 is 15 amino acids long. CDR3 residues: CSASRTSGSTDTQYF. CDR3 sequence (DNA): TGCAGTGCTTCGCGGACTAGCGGGAGCACAGATACGCAGTATTTT.

The CDR3 DNA sequence: TGCAGCGTCGTGGATTCTAACTATGGCTACACCTTC. It yields the protein CSVVDSNYGYTF. This chain joins TRBV29-1 and TRBJ1-2; D uncertain. CDR1 and CDR2 (germline): SQVTM, ANQGSEA. Trimming took 6 bases from V and 0 from J, leaving 8 bases between them. The CDR3 extends over 12 amino acids.

This clonotype was picked up a small number of times. This sequence joins TRBV4-3 and TRBJ1-2; D not certain. The V gene lost 1 base and the J gene lost 0 bases, with 12 bases spanning the gap. CDR3 length: 16 residues. From germline, CDR1 is LGHNA and CDR2 YSLEER. CDR3 region: CASSQVWRIANYGYTF. Written as DNA, the CDR3 is TGCGCCAGCAGCCAAGTGTGGCGGATAGCTAACTATGGCTACACCTTC.

This clonotype occurred a few times. The chain joins TRBV9 to TRBJ2-5; 12 bases line up with TRBD1. CDR1 and CDR2 from the germline V gene are SGDLS and YYNGEE. The CDR3 consists of 16 residues. After removal of 4 bases from V and 5 bases from J, the junction contained 9 bases not matched to a gene. Here the CDR3 DNA reads TGTGCCAGCAGCTTCGGGACAGGGGGCGGGACGGAGACCCAGTACTTC. Its protein product is CASSFGTGGGTETQYF.

This clonotype was detected a few times. J is TRBJ1-1 and V is TRBV6-5, with TRBD1 matching over 7 bases. Per the germline V gene, CDR1 is MNHEY and CDR2 is SVGAGI. The CDR3 has 14 amino acids. V lost 6 bases to trimming and J lost 2 bases; unmatched junction nucleotides: 6. The DNA for the CDR3 is TGTGCCAGCAGCTCACAGGGGCTTAACACTGAAGCTTTCTTT. It specifies CASSSQGLNTEAFF.

This clonotype was observed a few times. The V gene is TRBV7-9, the J gene TRBJ1-5, with a weak D call TRBD1 (5 bases). The CDR3 is 16 amino acids. V was clipped by 2 bases and J by 2 bases, with 13 bases between them. Germline loops: CDR1 SEHNR, CDR2 FQNEAQ (reference sequence). In nucleotides, the CDR3 is TGTGCCAGCAGCTTAACGGGGCACGGTGGCAATCAGCCCCAGCATTTT. It is translated as CASSLTGHGGNQPQHF.